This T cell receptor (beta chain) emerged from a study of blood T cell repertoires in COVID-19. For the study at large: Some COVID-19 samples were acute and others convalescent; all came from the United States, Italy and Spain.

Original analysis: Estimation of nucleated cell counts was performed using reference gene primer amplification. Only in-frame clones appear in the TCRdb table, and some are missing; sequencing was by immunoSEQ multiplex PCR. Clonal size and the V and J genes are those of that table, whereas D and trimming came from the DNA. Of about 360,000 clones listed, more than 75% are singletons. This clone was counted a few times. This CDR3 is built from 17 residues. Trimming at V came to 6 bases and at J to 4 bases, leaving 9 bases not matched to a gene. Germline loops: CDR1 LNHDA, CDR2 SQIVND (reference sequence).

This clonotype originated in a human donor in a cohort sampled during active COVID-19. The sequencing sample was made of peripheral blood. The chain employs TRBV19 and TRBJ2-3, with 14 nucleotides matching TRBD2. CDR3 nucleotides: TGTGCCAGTAGACCACCGGGACTAGCGGGAGTGGCAGATACGCAGTATTTT. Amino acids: CASRPPGLAGVADTQYF.